The 27 T cell receptor beta chains listed next were all sequenced from one sample in a study of CD8 T cells in ankylosing spondylitis. MiXCR, run by TCRdb on the 5' RACE reads, gives a single entry per CDR3 protein. The sample shows about 800,000 distinct CDR3 sequences, roughly 12% of them seen only once. These receptors are not linked to any known antigen. Study-wide results and caveats: Seemingly distinctive of ankylosing spondylitis blood was a TCR beta motif formed by eight highly homologous variants.

Sequenced: blood, either unsorted or a sorted T cell fraction (not recorded which). The source is a male donor with ankylosing spondylitis.

This clonotype was observed a handful of times. J is TRBJ2-1 and V is TRBV9; weak D call: TRBD2 (5 bases). V was shortened by 5 bases and J by 0 bases, with 15 bases between the two germline ends. This CDR3 contains 16 residues. Germline values: CDR1 SGDLS, CDR2 YYNGEE. The DNA of the CDR3 is TGTGCCAGCAGTCCCCGGTTAGCGATCTCCTACAATGAGCAGTTCTTC. It codes for CASSPRLAISYNEQFF.

This clonotype was seen a few times. This chain connects TRBV7-6 to TRBJ2-3; D tentatively fits TRBD1 or TRBD2 (6 bases each). This CDR3 has 18 residues. Germline values: CDR1 SGHVS, CDR2 FNYEAQ. V was shortened by 1 base and J by 1 base, with 18 bases between the two germline ends. CDR3 protein: CASSLDLPGAGGTDTQYF. CDR3 DNA sequence: TGTGCCAGCAGCTTAGACCTTCCGGGGGCAGGTGGCACAGATACGCAGTATTTT.

The chain uses TRBV12-3 or TRBV12-4 and TRBJ2-7, with 9 bases aligning to TRBD1. This CDR3 comprises 15 residues. Trimming cost V 1 base and J 4 bases; bases outside gene matches: 5. The CDR3 is CASSLVTGGRYEQYF. CDR3 bases: TGTGCCAGCAGTTTAGTAACAGGGGGCCGGTACGAGCAGTACTTC.

This clonotype appeared many times. The chain uses TRBV18 and TRBJ2-4; 7 bases match TRBD1. The CDR3 has 15 residues. Per germline, CDR1 KGHSH and CDR2 LQKENI. V lost 6 bases to trimming and J lost 3 bases; unmatched junction nucleotides: 8. DNA for the CDR3: TGTGCCAGCTCCACCGGGACAGCTCTCAAAAACATTCAGTACTTC. This encodes CASSTGTALKNIQYF. Based on the CDR3 plus reference TRBV18 and TRBJ2-4, the full variable domain is NAGVMQNPRHLVRRRGQEARLRCSPMKGHSHVYWYRQLPEEGLKFMVYLQKENIIDESGMPKERFSAEFPKEGPSILRIQQVVRGDSAAYFCASSTGTALKNIQYFGAGTRLSVL.

There are many counts of this clonotype. The gene calls are TRBV6-1 and TRBJ1-1, with D maybe TRBD1 (6 bases). Trimming took off 6 bases at V and 4 bases at J, with 18 bases between the two ends. This CDR3 is 15 amino acids long. Germline lookup yields CDR1 MNHNS and CDR2 SASEGT. CDR3: CASRMQGYIGTEAFF. The CDR3, as DNA: TGTGCCAGCAGGATGCAGGGGTATATTGGCACTGAAGCTTTCTTT.

This clonotype turned up a few times. This chain links TRBV29-1 with TRBJ1-3; D is unresolved. CDR3 size: 12 residues. CDR1 is SQVTM, CDR2 ANQGSEA, per germline. V was pared by 4 bases and J by 2 bases, with 6 bases between. The CDR3, as DNA: TGCAGCGTTGGGATAACTGGAAACACCATATATTTT. Translating gives CSVGITGNTIYF.

This clonotype turned up a few times. The chain employs TRBV6-1 and TRBJ1-1; 10 bases line up with TRBD1. This CDR3 has 13 residues. From germline, CDR1 is MNHNS and CDR2 SASEGT. The junction had 9 bases not matched to a gene; V was cut back by 6 bases and J by 11 bases. The CDR3 loop is CASSADRGRVAFF. The CDR3 nucleotides read TGTGCCAGCAGCGCAGACAGGGGGCGCGTGGCTTTCTTT.

This clonotype turned up a few times. The genes are TRBV7-2 and TRBJ2-1; possible D gene TRBD1, 5 bases. The CDR3 has 14 residues. The germline V and J ends were trimmed by 3 bases and 3 bases, with 9 bases remaining between them. Germline V gene sequence: CDR1 SGHTA, CDR2 FQGNSA. The CDR3 protein is CASSLQTVYNEQFF. Written as DNA, the CDR3 is TGTGCCAGCAGCTTGCAGACAGTCTACAATGAGCAGTTCTTC.

The chain carries TRBV5-1 and TRBJ2-1; no definite D call. CDR3 size: 15 residues. The germline V and J ends were trimmed by 2 bases and 3 bases, with 12 bases remaining between them. Germline-derived CDR1 and CDR2 are SGHRS and YFSETQ. The CDR3 loop reads CASSFPKALYNEQFF. Written as DNA, the CDR3 is TGCGCCAGCAGCTTTCCGAAGGCCCTCTACAATGAGCAGTTCTTC.

The chain links TRBV15 to TRBJ1-2; D unclear. CDR3 size: 13 residues. Trimming removed 3 bases at V and 2 bases at J, with 7 bases between. Germline CDR1 and CDR2: LNHNV and YYDKDF (reference sequence). The CDR3 DNA is TGTGCCACCAGCAGTGGTAGGAACTATGGCTACACCTTC. It specifies CATSSGRNYGYTF.

This chain joins TRBV5-8 and TRBJ1-2, with TRBD1 identical over 7 bases. The germline V gene encodes CDR1 SGHTS and CDR2 YDEGEE. V shed 4 bases, J shed 9 bases, and the junction held 6 bases outside the gene matches. CDR3 length: 12 residues. CDR3 loop: CASSGDSSSYTF. The CDR3 DNA follows: TGTGCCAGCAGCGGGGACAGTTCTAGCTACACCTTC.

This clonotype has only a few counts. This sequence joins TRBV10-3 and TRBJ2-5, with 7 bases lining up with TRBD1. The CDR3 extends over 14 amino acids. CDR1 is ENHRY and CDR2 is SYGVKD in the germline V gene. V shed 5 bases, J shed 1 base, and the junction held 4 bases outside the gene matches. The CDR3 nucleotides read TGTGCCATCAGTATTGACAGGGCCCAAGAGACCCAGTACTTC. Its translation: CAISIDRAQETQYF.

As concerns this clonotype: A clone one base away is much larger, so this may be a read error. Lacking the conserved final phenylalanine or tryptophan, this CDR3 likely reflects a read error. This rearrangement joins TRBV29-1 to TRBJ2-3, with D possibly being TRBD1 (6 bases). From germline, CDR1 is SQVTM and CDR2 ANQGSEA. The CDR3 loop spans 13 amino acids. The germline V and J ends were trimmed by 6 bases and 1 base, with 11 bases remaining between them. CDR3 nucleotides: TGCAGCGTCGCCAACAGGGGCACAGATACGCAGTATTCT. It is translated as CSVANRGTDTQYS.

This clonotype appeared many times. CDR3 nucleotide sequence: TGTGCCAGCAGGAACAGCGGGGGCTACTATGGCTACACCTTC. As protein: CASRNSGGYYGYTF. The chain is built from TRBV28 and TRBJ1-2, with a possible D match to TRBD1 (6 bases). Germline assignment: CDR1 MDHEN and CDR2 SYDVKM. V was pared by 6 bases and J by 3 bases, with 14 bases between. CDR3 length equals 14 residues.

This clonotype was found a few times. The chain combines TRBV15 with TRBJ2-5; D might be TRBD2 (6 bases). V lost 0 bases and J lost 7, with 18 bases in between. Germline CDR1 is LNHNV and CDR2 is YYDKDF (reference sequence). This CDR3 is 16 amino acids long. The CDR3, as DNA: TGTGCCACCAGCAGAGAGGGAGGACGGGCCGGGAGGACCCAGTACTTC. Translation gives CATSREGGRAGRTQYF.

The genes are TRBV5-1 and TRBJ1-6; a weak D match, TRBD1 (5 bases). Between the trimmed V and J ends, which lost 0 bases and 10 bases, there was a span of 14 bases. Germline lookup yields CDR1 SGHRS and CDR2 YFSETQ. The CDR3 contains 15 residues. CDR3 sequence: CASSLDSGFRSPLHF. The CDR3 DNA reads TGCGCCAGCAGCTTGGATTCAGGGTTCAGGTCACCCCTCCACTTT.

This clonotype was recorded many times. DNA of the CDR3: TGCAGTGCCACATCTCCCACTAGCGGGAGTGAGACCCAGTACTTC. Translated, it gives CSATSPTSGSETQYF. The chain employs TRBV20-1 and TRBJ2-5, with 11 bases matching TRBD2. From germline, CDR1 is DFQATT and CDR2 SNEGSKA (reference sequence). Trimming at V came to 6 bases and at J to 5 bases, leaving 11 bases not matched to a gene. This CDR3 has 15 residues.

This clonotype was observed at least ten times. The rearrangement links TRBV12-3 or TRBV12-4 to TRBJ1-1, with D unresolved. Trimming left V 2 bases short and J 0 bases short, with 10 bases between. This CDR3 spans 15 amino acids. The CDR3 protein is CASSLWQLVNTEAFF. The CDR3 DNA follows: TGTGCCAGCAGTTTATGGCAGTTGGTGAACACTGAAGCTTTCTTT.

This clonotype was recorded a few times. This chain uses TRBV7-2 with TRBJ1-6; tentatively, D is TRBD1 (6 bases). The V gene lost 1 base and the J gene lost 8 bases, with 9 bases spanning the gap. Germline V gene data show CDR1 as SGHTA and CDR2 as FQGNSA. This CDR3 has 14 amino acids. CDR3 protein: CASSLVRTDSPLHF. As DNA, the CDR3 is TGTGCCAGCAGCTTAGTTCGGACAGATTCACCCCTCCACTTT.

This clonotype appeared many times. The genes are TRBV6-5 and TRBJ2-3; 14 bases line up with TRBD2. Germline lookup yields CDR1 MNHEY and CDR2 SVGAGI. The CDR3 totals 17 residues. The junction had 5 bases not matched to a gene; V was cut back by 2 bases and J by 4 bases. CDR3 bases: TGTGCCAGCAGTTACCCGGGACTAGCGGGAGAGGCAGATACGCAGTATTTT. It translates to CASSYPGLAGEADTQYF.

The chain links TRBV2 to TRBJ1-1, with D perhaps TRBD1 (6 bases). The germline gives CDR1 SNHLY, CDR2 FYNNEI. Trimming pared 9 bases from V and 8 bases from J, leaving 13 bases between. This CDR3 is built from 11 residues. Written as DNA, the CDR3 is TGTGCCAGTTACAGGGCGAGGGAAGCTTTCTTT. This gives the protein CASYRAREAFF.

This clonotype has a handful of counts. The chain carries TRBV20-1 and TRBJ2-1, with D unclear. Between the trimmed V and J ends, which lost 8 bases and 9 bases, there was a span of 14 bases. The CDR3 contains 11 residues. The germline V gene encodes CDR1 DFQATT and CDR2 SNEGSKA (reference sequence). The CDR3 sequence is CSRGPNSEQFF. The CDR3 DNA follows: TGCAGTCGCGGACCGAATTCTGAGCAGTTCTTC.

The chain combines TRBV7-8 with TRBJ2-5; D not certain. V was trimmed by 5 bases and J by 5 bases, leaving 12 bases between them. The CDR3 is 13 amino acids. In germline, CDR1 is SGHVS, CDR2 FQNEAQ. The CDR3 spells CASSDTVRETQYF. Here the CDR3 DNA reads TGTGCCAGCAGCGACACGGTTCGGGAGACCCAGTACTTC.

This clonotype was detected ten times or more. The chain joins TRBV20-1 to TRBJ2-1; 10 positions agree with TRBD1. Germline assignment: CDR1 DFQATT and CDR2 SNEGSKA (reference sequence). This CDR3 has 14 residues. V shed 6 bases, J shed 7 bases, and the junction held 9 bases outside the gene matches. This CDR3 reads CSADRQGARNEQFF. The CDR3 DNA sequence: TGCAGTGCCGACCGACAGGGGGCGAGAAATGAGCAGTTCTTC.

In the case of this clonotype: An end of the junction does not agree with germline; a read error may underlie this. V is TRBV24-1 and J is TRBJ2-7, with 7 bases that match TRBD1. The CDR3 is made up of 14 amino acids. Germline lookup yields CDR1 KGHDR and CDR2 SFDVKD. CDR3 protein: CATSPTGTSDERYF. In nucleotides, the CDR3 is TGTGCCACCAGCCCGACAGGGACATCGGACGAGCGGTACTTC.

In this sample, this clonotype turned up many times. This chain connects TRBV12-3 or TRBV12-4 to TRBJ1-5; 7 bases map to TRBD1. The CDR3 is 14 residues long. Trimming at V came to 6 bases and at J to 1 base, leaving 3 bases not matched to a gene. As DNA, the CDR3 is TGTGCCAGCAGCCCGGACAGGAGCAATCAGCCCCAGCATTTT. It translates to CASSPDRSNQPQHF.

In this sample, this clonotype turned up many times. The chain carries TRBV20-1 and TRBJ2-7; 12 positions match TRBD2. V shed 5 bases and J 5 bases; nucleotides not matched to a gene: 4. The CDR3 extends over 13 amino acids. CDR1 and CDR2 (germline): DFQATT, SNEGSKA (reference sequence). The CDR3 DNA sequence: TGCAGTGCTCTCGGACTAGCGGGAAACGAGCAGTACTTC. This codes for CSALGLAGNEQYF.